One T cell receptor beta chain is described in this entry. These data come from a study of regulatory T cells in long-lasting Graves disease. Study background: Patients with persistent Graves' disease had over 5 years of antithyroid drugs and persistent TSH receptor antibodies.

This CDR3 comprises 11 residues. V was shortened by 5 bases and J by 1 base, with 5 bases between the two germline ends. Looked up from germline, CDR1 is DFQATT and CDR2 is SNEGSKA (reference sequence). Described time point: persistent/refractory GD, antithyroid drugs over 5 years with positive TRAb. There was RNA extracted from PBMCs, and the TCR library was made from it. Arm-PCR of CDR3 regions and iRepertoire HTBI primers were used to build TCR beta libraries. TCRdb analysed the multiplex PCR reads with MiXCR anew, one entry per CDR3 protein. The repertoire has 500,000 to 700,000 distinct CDR3 sequences, 30% of them found once; the top ten carry about two fifths.

The sequence derives from a female donor with Graves disease. The chain carries TRBV20-1 and TRBJ1-1; D is uncertain. The specimen comprised peripheral blood mononuclear cells (PBMCs), sampled when the disease was refractory, from a patient treated with antithyroid drugs. CDR3 nucleotides: TGCAGTGCTGAAGGGAACACTGAAGCTTTCTTT. Protein: CSAEGNTEAFF.